A selection of T cell receptor beta chains follows, all from one sample in a study of T cell repertoires in cytomegalovirus infection. TCRdb itself ran the reads through MiXCR, one entry per CDR3 protein. The sample gives about 740,000 distinct CDR3 sequences, approximately 34% of which show up once; around 2.8% is in the top ten. The sample taken for sequencing was PBMCs. The receptor source for this set is a human donor in good health (CMV status not recorded). Some clones in this sample may be carry-over from other donors' samples. The CDR3 runs from the conserved cysteine through the conserved F or W. The D gene is left open where the match is weak. Clone size appears in some rows only: once, few, many, or a class for an expanded clone.

CASSFRLAGGRDNEQFF | TGTGCCAGCAGCTTCCGACTAGCGGGGGGGCGCGACAATGAGCAGTTCTTC | TRBD2 | TRBV7-8 | many | TRBJ2-1
CASTPPAGIAGYTF | TGTGCCAGCACCCCTCCAGCAGGGATAGCAGGCTACACCTTC | . | TRBV7-9 | . | TRBJ1-2
CASSPSYGYTF | TGTGCCAGCAGTCCATCATATGGCTACACCTTC | . | TRBV28 | many | TRBJ1-2
CSVEKEDNEQFF | TGCAGCGTTGAGAAGGAAGACAATGAGCAGTTCTTC | . | TRBV29-1 | . | TRBJ2-1
CASGTGGSEQYF | TGTGCCAGCGGGACAGGGGGTAGTGAGCAGTACTTC | TRBD1 | TRBV6-1 | . | TRBJ2-7
CAIAVVNTGELFF | TGTGCCATCGCGGTTGTGAACACCGGGGAGCTGTTTTTT | . | TRBV10-3 | . | TRBJ2-2
CASRRSEMDTQYF | TGTGCCAGCAGGCGGTCGGAAATGGATACGCAGTATTTT | . | TRBV6-6 | few | TRBJ2-3
CASSPPNPSGYEAFF | TGTGCCAGCAGCCCCCCCAACCCGTCCGGGTACGAAGCTTTCTTT | . | TRBV7-9 | . | TRBJ1-1
CASSLVKTGTNTEAFF | TGTGCCAGCAGCTTAGTAAAGACAGGGACGAACACTGAAGCTTTCTTT | TRBD1 | TRBV7-2 | many | TRBJ1-1
CASLRPGVNSPLHF | TGTGCCAGCCTTAGACCTGGAGTGAATTCACCCCTCCACTTT | . | TRBV28 | . | TRBJ1-6
CASSPLAGAPGTQYF | TGTGCCAGCAGCCCGTTAGCGGGGGCCCCGGGGACCCAGTACTTC | TRBD2 | TRBV7-3 | . | TRBJ2-5
CASSGGDRTSGVGQYF | TGTGCCAGCAGTGGGGGAGACAGGACTAGCGGGGTGGGGCAGTACTTC | TRBD2 | TRBV28 | . | TRBJ2-7
CSASNRPANYGYTF | TGCAGTGCTAGTAACCGGCCAGCTAACTATGGCTACACCTTC | . | TRBV20-1 | . | TRBJ1-2
CASSRGQGTARGGYTF | TGTGCCAGCAGTCGAGGACAGGGTACGGCGCGAGGTGGCTACACCTTC | TRBD1 | TRBV2 | . | TRBJ1-2
CASGPGLAGHNEQFF | TGTGCTAGTGGTCCGGGACTAGCGGGCCACAATGAGCAGTTCTTC | TRBD2 | TRBV12-5 | . | TRBJ2-1
CSARDRPTSGSRETQYF | TGCAGTGCTAGAGATCGTCCGACTAGCGGGAGCAGGGAGACCCAGTACTTC | TRBD2 | TRBV20-1 | . | TRBJ2-5
CASIPSKFGVTEAFF | TGTGCCAGCATCCCCTCTAAATTCGGGGTCACTGAAGCTTTCTTT | . | TRBV6-1 | . | TRBJ1-1
CASKGTNTGELFF | TGTGCCAGTAAGGGGACCAACACCGGGGAGCTGTTTTTT | . | TRBV19 | . | TRBJ2-2
CASSEQREGGEQFF | TGTGCCAGCAGTGAGCAGCGGGAGGGTGGTGAGCAGTTCTTC | TRBD2 | TRBV6-4 | few | TRBJ2-1
CASSLAPGQGAYGYTF | TGTGCCAGCAGCTTAGCGCCGGGACAGGGGGCTTATGGCTACACCTTC | TRBD1 | TRBV7-9 | . | TRBJ1-2
CASCRADLMNTEAFF | TGTGCCAGCTGTCGGGCGGACCTAATGAACACTGAAGCTTTCTTT | . | TRBV28 | . | TRBJ1-1
CATSDSPGGGRTRVHEQFF | TGTGCCACCAGTGATTCGCCCGGAGGGGGAAGGACTAGGGTACATGAGCAGTTCTTC | . | TRBV24-1 | . | TRBJ2-1
CASSLVTAEVDTQYF | TGTGCCAGCAGCTTAGTAACCGCGGAGGTGGATACGCAGTATTTT | . | TRBV11-2 | few | TRBJ2-3
CASRDRARSYNEQFF | TGTGCCAGCCGGGACAGGGCCCGATCCTACAATGAGCAGTTCTTC | TRBD1 | TRBV28 | few | TRBJ2-1
CASGWTSGYEQYF | TGTGCCAGCGGGTGGACTAGCGGCTACGAGCAGTACTTC | TRBD2 | TRBV6-2/TRBV6-3 | few | TRBJ2-7
CASTGLGQGGKLFF | TGTGCCAGCACGGGGTTGGGGCAGGGCGGAAAACTGTTTTTT | . | TRBV28 | . | TRBJ1-4
CASSYLLRDTGELFF | TGTGCCAGCAGTTACCTCTTGAGAGACACCGGGGAGCTGTTTTTT | . | TRBV6-6 | . | TRBJ2-2
CASSSAPGQPNTEAFF | TGTGCCAGCAGCTCTGCCCCGGGACAACCGAACACTGAAGCTTTCTTT | . | TRBV11-2 | few | TRBJ1-1
CSVDPFGQNYGYTF | TGCAGCGTCGACCCCTTTGGACAGAACTATGGCTACACCTTC | . | TRBV29-1 | . | TRBJ1-2
CASTRISSTDTQYF | TGTGCCAGCACTCGGATTTCTAGCACAGATACGCAGTATTTT | . | TRBV28 | . | TRBJ2-3
CASSKSGGPNEQFF | TGTGCCAGCAGCAAAAGCGGGGGACCTAATGAGCAGTTCTTC | TRBD2 | TRBV7-2 | few | TRBJ2-1
CASSLRAIGADTQYF | TGTGCCAGCAGTTTACGGGCGATAGGGGCAGATACGCAGTATTTT | . | TRBV12-3/TRBV12-4 | few | TRBJ2-3
CASSLARGPTYEQYF | TGCGCCAGCAGCTTGGCGAGGGGGCCGACCTACGAGCAGTACTTC | TRBD1 | TRBV4-1 | . | TRBJ2-7
CATTSGAGALNQPQHF | TGTGCCACCACCTCAGGGGCAGGGGCCCTCAATCAGCCCCAGCATTTT | . | TRBV6-1 | . | TRBJ1-5
CASSLEHLSGANVLTF | TGTGCCAGCAGCTTAGAACACCTCTCTGGGGCCAACGTCCTGACTTTC | . | TRBV5-6 | few | TRBJ2-6
CASSQDTRGMNTEAFF | TGCGCCAGCAGCCAAGATACCCGGGGAATGAACACTGAAGCTTTCTTT | . | TRBV4-1 | . | TRBJ1-1
CATAGGYDSYNEQFF | TGTGCCACGGCGGGGGGCTACGACTCCTACAATGAGCAGTTCTTC | TRBD2 | TRBV12-3/TRBV12-4 | . | TRBJ2-1
CASSPGLAPNEQFF | TGTGCCAGCAGCCCGGGACTAGCCCCCAATGAGCAGTTCTTC | TRBD2 | TRBV7-2 | many | TRBJ2-1
CASSWGASDGEKLFF | TGTGCCAGCAGCTGGGGGGCCTCGGATGGGGAAAAACTGTTTTTT | . | TRBV7-8 | few | TRBJ1-4
CSASPAGLVDTQYF | TGCAGTGCTAGCCCCGCAGGACTCGTAGATACGCAGTATTTT | . | TRBV20-1 | . | TRBJ2-3
CASSPYMYRGDF | TGTGCCAGCAGTCCATATATGTACAGGGGCGACTTC | TRBD1 | TRBV28 | . | TRBJ1-2
CATRGAGANVLTF | TGTGCCACCCGCGGGGCTGGGGCCAACGTCCTGACTTTC | . | TRBV15 | . | TRBJ2-6
CASSSGQVIGQPQHF | TGTGCCAGCAGCTCGGGACAGGTTATCGGTCAGCCCCAGCATTTT | TRBD1 | TRBV7-9 | many | TRBJ1-5
CASSFWGDTGELFF | TGTGCCAGCAGTTTTTGGGGTGACACCGGGGAGCTGTTTTTT | . | TRBV12-3/TRBV12-4 | . | TRBJ2-2
CATSEVTSGRETQYF | TGTGCCACCAGTGAGGTCACTAGCGGGAGAGAGACCCAGTACTTC | TRBD2 | TRBV24-1 | . | TRBJ2-5
CASSDPRSSDYGYTF | TGTGCCAGCAGTGACCCCCGTTCTTCCGACTATGGCTACACCTTC | . | TRBV25-1 | . | TRBJ1-2
CASSYRLAGGLVSTDTQYF | TGTGCCAGCAGCTACCGGCTAGCGGGGGGGCTGGTAAGCACAGATACGCAGTATTTT | TRBD2 | TRBV7-8 | . | TRBJ2-3
CASSFLRENTGELFF | TGTGCCAGCAGCTTTTTGCGGGAGAACACCGGGGAGCTGTTTTTT | . | TRBV5-3 | . | TRBJ2-2
CASSPSGQGYNEQFF | TGTGCCAGCAGCCCTTCGGGACAGGGTTACAATGAGCAGTTCTTC | TRBD1 | TRBV7-2 | few | TRBJ2-1
CASSYSGLDPNTEAFF | TGTGCCAGCAGTTACTCGGGTCTTGATCCGAACACTGAAGCTTTCTTT | . | TRBV6-2/TRBV6-3 | . | TRBJ1-1
CASSYDRGGTEAFF | TGTGCCAGCAGCTATGACAGGGGAGGAACTGAAGCTTTCTTT | TRBD1 | TRBV5-4 | . | TRBJ1-1
CASQQRPKDVAFF | TGTGCCAGCCAACAACGGCCCAAGGATGTAGCTTTCTTT | . | TRBV6-6 | . | TRBJ1-1
CASSNPAGNTIYF | TGTGCCAGCAGTAATCCCGCTGGAAACACCATATATTTT | . | TRBV28 | . | TRBJ1-3
CASRGGTAGEQYF | TGTGCCAGCAGGGGGGGGACAGCAGGCGAGCAGTACTTC | . | TRBV2 | . | TRBJ2-7
CASSPLGTGDNEQFF | TGTGCCAGTAGTCCCCTAGGGACAGGGGACAATGAGCAGTTCTTC | TRBD1 | TRBV19 | few | TRBJ2-1
CATGAPNTGELFF | TGTGCCACCGGCGCACCCAACACCGGGGAGCTGTTTTTT | . | TRBV7-2 | . | TRBJ2-2